A selection of T cell receptor beta chains follows, all from one sample in a study of T cell responses to AZD1222 COVID-19 vaccine. The protocol was immunoSEQ multiplex PCR, while the TCRdb copy is restricted to in-frame clones and leaves out a portion. The data show about 86,000 clones, 85% to 90% seen once. The sequences come from peripheral blood, collected 28 days after the second AZD1222 dose. The origin of the receptors is an adult who received the AZD1222 COVID-19 vaccine. Both conserved end residues are part of each CDR3. Fields, in order: D gene, CDR3 length, V gene, clone size, J gene, CDR3 protein, CDR3 DNA. D genes are given only for firm matches. Size is omitted from some rows. Given values are once, few, many or a class for expanded clones.

NA	15	TRBV19	NA	TRBJ1-5	CASRTTAYSNQPQHF	TGTGCCAGCCGAACAACAGCGTATAGCAATCAGCCCCAGCATTTT
TRBD1	17	TRBV6-1	NA	TRBJ1-1	CASSEARDRGQGDEAFF	TGTGCCAGCAGTGAAGCCCGGGACAGGGGCCAGGGTGATGAAGCTTTCTTT
NA	14	TRBV19	NA	TRBJ2-1	CASSIHSTINEQFF	TGTGCCAGTAGTATACACTCGACGATCAATGAGCAGTTCTTC
TRBD1	15	TRBV19	NA	TRBJ2-7	CASSIDTGQVYEQYF	TGTGCCAGTAGTATAGACACGGGACAGGTCTACGAGCAGTACTTC
TRBD1	19	TRBV19	NA	TRBJ1-4	CASSIGQVLRISTNEKLFF	TGTGCCAGTAGTATCGGACAGGTCCTACGAATATCAACTAATGAAAAACTGTTTTTT
TRBD1	15	TRBV7-8	NA	TRBJ2-5	CASSATTGGRETQYF	TGTGCCAGCAGCGCGACAACAGGGGGCCGGGAGACCCAGTACTTC
NA	14	TRBV7-2	few	TRBJ1-2	CASSLVLQGTGYTF	TGTGCCAGCAGCTTAGTACTCCAGGGCACTGGCTACACCTTC
NA	15	TRBV5-1	NA	TRBJ2-1	CASTRDRLFYNEQFF	TGCGCCAGCACCAGGGACCGACTATTCTACAATGAGCAGTTCTTC
NA	14	TRBV7-9	NA	TRBJ1-2	CASSTEELNYGYTF	TGTGCCAGCAGCACGGAGGAATTAAACTATGGCTACACCTTC
TRBD1	14	TRBV7-2	NA	TRBJ1-3	CASSHRGHGNTIYF	TGTGCCAGCAGTCACAGGGGGCACGGAAACACCATATATTTT
TRBD1	11	TRBV6-5	once	TRBJ2-4	CASSAGTGEYF	TGTGCCAGCAGCGCCGGGACAGGGGAGTACTTC
TRBD2	15	TRBV6-5	NA	TRBJ2-3	CASKASGRGTDTQYF	TGTGCCAGCAAGGCCAGCGGGAGAGGCACAGATACGCAGTATTTT
NA	16	TRBV30	NA	TRBJ1-6	CACPRGPTRDNSPLHF	TGTGCCTGTCCAAGAGGACCGACCCGGGATAATTCACCCCTCCACTTT
NA	14	TRBV27	NA	TRBJ1-1	CASSPWSKNTEAFF	TGTGCCAGCAGTCCCTGGAGCAAGAACACTGAAGCTTTCTTT
NA	16	TRBV7-9	NA	TRBJ2-4	CASTGTGASRNYIQYF	TGTGCCAGCACAGGTACCGGGGCGAGCAGGAATTACATTCAGTACTTC
NA	13	TRBV18	NA	TRBJ1-2	CASSPALEGGYTF	TGTGCCAGCTCACCCGCGTTGGAGGGGGGCTACACCTTC
NA	12	TRBV6-2/TRBV6-3	NA	TRBJ1-5	CASSFPGQPQHF	TGTGCCAGCAGTTTCCCGGGTCAGCCCCAGCATTTT
NA	16	TRBV19	NA	TRBJ1-2	CASSTRSGPANYGYTF	TGTGCCAGTAGTACCCGTTCGGGGCCCGCTAACTATGGCTACACCTTC
NA	16	TRBV6-2/TRBV6-3	NA	TRBJ2-4	CASSYSNRRGRNIQYF	TGTGCCAGCAGTTACTCGAACAGGAGAGGGAGAAACATTCAGTACTTC
TRBD2	15	TRBV7-2	NA	TRBJ2-5	CASSFASGSFETQYF	TGTGCCAGCAGCTTTGCTAGCGGGAGTTTTGAGACCCAGTACTTC
NA	13	TRBV19	NA	TRBJ1-1	CATKEAGNTEAFF	TGTGCCACCAAAGAGGCAGGGAACACTGAAGCTTTCTTT
NA	17	TRBV6-1	NA	TRBJ1-5	CASSEFTGWENNQPQHF	TGTGCCAGCAGTGAATTTACAGGGTGGGAGAATAATCAGCCCCAGCATTTT
NA	13	TRBV3-1/TRBV3-2	NA	TRBJ1-2	CASSQLINYGYTF	TGTGCCAGCAGCCAACTGATAAACTATGGCTACACCTTC
NA	14	TRBV19	NA	TRBJ1-1	CASSIRQRNTEAFF	TGTGCCAGTAGTATTCGACAGAGGAACACTGAAGCTTTCTTT
TRBD1	12	TRBV19	NA	TRBJ1-2	CASSATGSGYTF	TGTGCCAGTAGTGCGACAGGGAGCGGCTACACCTTC